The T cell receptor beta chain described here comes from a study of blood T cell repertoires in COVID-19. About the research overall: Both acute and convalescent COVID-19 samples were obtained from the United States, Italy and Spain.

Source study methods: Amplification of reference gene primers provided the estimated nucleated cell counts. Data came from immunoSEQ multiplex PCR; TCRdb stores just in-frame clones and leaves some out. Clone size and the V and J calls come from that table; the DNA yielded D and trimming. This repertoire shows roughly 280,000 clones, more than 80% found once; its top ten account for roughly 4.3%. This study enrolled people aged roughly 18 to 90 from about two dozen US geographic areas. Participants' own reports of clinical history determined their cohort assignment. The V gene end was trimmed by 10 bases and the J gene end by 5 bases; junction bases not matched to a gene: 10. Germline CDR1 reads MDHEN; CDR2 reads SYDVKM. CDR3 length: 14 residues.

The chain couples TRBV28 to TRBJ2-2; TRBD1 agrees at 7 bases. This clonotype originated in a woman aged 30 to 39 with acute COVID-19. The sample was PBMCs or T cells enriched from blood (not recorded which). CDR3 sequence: CATLRGQGTGELFF. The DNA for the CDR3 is TGTGCCACCCTAAGGGGGCAGGGAACCGGGGAGCTGTTTTTT.